Below, 17 T cell receptor beta chains from the same sample are listed, as sequenced in a study of breast tumors, draining lymph nodes, adjacent tissues. Via MiXCR, TCRdb re-called the multiplex PCR reads, giving one row per CDR3 protein. In the table there are 100,000 or so distinct CDR3 sequences, around 21% of which are singletons. Axillary draining lymph nodes of breast cancer patients supplied the node samples. The sequenced sample was axillary lymph node tissue. Source of these receptors: a female donor with breast cancer. Some clones in this sample may be carry-over from other donors' samples.

This clonotype was recorded at least ten times. The rearrangement joins TRBV11-2 to TRBJ2-7; D is unclear. This CDR3 is 15 amino acids long. Trimming stripped 0 bases from V and 2 bases from J, with 11 bases between. Germline V CDR1 and CDR2: SGHAT, FQNNGV. CDR3 amino acids: CASSLDGQRAYEQYF. Written as DNA, the CDR3 is TGTGCCAGCAGCTTAGACGGCCAAAGGGCCTACGAGCAGTACTTC.

As regards this clonotype: A much larger clone sits a single nucleotide away, making a read error possible. The chain links TRBV20-1 to TRBJ1-4, with no clear D. Per germline, CDR1 DFQATT and CDR2 SNEGSKA (reference sequence). The CDR3 is 15 amino acids. CDR3 DNA: TGCAGTGCTAGTCTCCAACTAACCGACGGTGAAAAACTGGTTTTT. Translating gives CSASLQLTDGEKLVF.

This clonotype was observed a handful of times. The chain is built from TRBV27 and TRBJ2-2, with D maybe TRBD1 (5 bases). V was cut by 5 bases and J by 4 bases, with 11 bases left in between. The CDR3 loop spans 14 amino acids. Germline CDR1 reads MNHEY; CDR2 reads SMNVEV (reference sequence). Here the CDR3 DNA reads TGTGCCAGCAGTAAACGACAGAGCACCGGGGAGCTGTTTTTT. Its protein product is CASSKRQSTGELFF.

Notes on this clonotype: The junction differs from germline at one of its ends, possibly a read error. The gene calls are TRBV12-3 or TRBV12-4 and TRBJ1-1; no firm D call. There are 14 residues in the CDR3. The DNA of the CDR3 is TGTGCCAGCAGTCCCCACCTAGGAGGCTCTGAAGCTCTCTTT. Encoded protein: CASSPHLGGSEALF.

This chain joins TRBV4-1 and TRBJ1-1; D remains ambiguous. The V end lost 6 bases, the J end lost 0 bases, and 14 bases lay between the germline ends. From germline, CDR1 is MGHRA and CDR2 YSYEKL. This CDR3 contains 15 residues. The CDR3 nucleotides are TGCGCCAGCAGTCCCAGGCTTTTAATGAACACTGAAGCTTTCTTT. This translates into CASSPRLLMNTEAFF.

This clonotype has a count of ten or more. This chain links TRBV20-1 with TRBJ2-1, with TRBD2 matching 13 bases. Trimming cost V 4 bases and J 4 bases; bases outside gene matches: 10. The CDR3 runs to 17 residues. Germline loops: CDR1 DFQATT, CDR2 SNEGSKA (reference sequence). The CDR3 DNA follows: TGCAGTGCTACCTCCCCGGGACTAGCGGGAATTTACAATGAGCAGTTCTTC. This gives the protein CSATSPGLAGIYNEQFF.

Points on this clonotype: A much larger clone lies one base from this, so it may be a read error. This rearrangement joins TRBV30 to TRBJ2-5; D unresolved. The CDR3 loop spans 14 amino acids. Germline values: CDR1 GTSNPN, CDR2 SVGIG (reference sequence). Trimming removed 2 bases from V and 5 bases from J, with 15 bases in between. CDR3 in amino acids: CAWSSRARRETQYF. The DNA of the CDR3 is TGTGCCTGGAGTTCCCGGGCCAGAAGGGAGACCCAGTACTTC. The complete variable domain, with remaining parts taken from reference TRBV30 and TRBJ2-5, reads SQTIHQWPATLVQPVGSPLSLECTVEGTSNPNLYWYRQAAGRGLQLLFYSVGIGQISSEVPQNLSASRPQDRQFILSSKKLLLSDSGFYLCAWSSRARRETQYFGPGTRLLVL.

This clonotype was seen many times. The chain has TRBV5-1 and TRBJ2-7; 7 bases fit TRBD1. Germline V gene lookup returns CDR1 SGHRS and CDR2 YFSETQ. The junction had 8 bases not matched to a gene; V was cut back by 4 bases and J by 7 bases. This CDR3 contains 13 residues. The CDR3 sequence: CASSSATGNEQYF. CDR3 DNA sequence: TGCGCCAGCAGCAGCGCGACAGGGAATGAGCAGTACTTC.

The chain links TRBV6-1 to TRBJ2-5, with 9 positions matching TRBD1. V lost 4 bases to trimming and J lost 4 bases; unmatched junction nucleotides: 7. The CDR3 is made up of 15 amino acids. In germline, CDR1 is MNHNS, CDR2 SASEGT. The DNA for the CDR3 is TGTGCCAGCAGTGGGGGGACAGGGTTTCCAGAGACCCAGTACTTC. Amino acids: CASSGGTGFPETQYF.

Of note for this clonotype: This clone may be a read error of a much larger clone one base away. This likely comes from a read error, as the CDR3 has no conserved phenylalanine or tryptophan at its end. The chain has TRBV5-1 and TRBJ2-5, with 7 bases fitting TRBD2. J was trimmed by 4 bases and V by 0 bases; bases with no gene match: 3. Germline lookup yields CDR1 SGHRS and CDR2 YFSETQ. This CDR3 comprises 14 residues. CDR3 nucleotides: TGCGCCAGCAGCTTGGATGGCGGGGGAGAGACCCAGTACCTC. This gives the protein CASSLDGGGETQYL.

About this clonotype: Just one base apart from a much larger clone, this may be a read error. The CDR3 does not end in the conserved phenylalanine or tryptophan, so this is likely a read error. CDR3 nucleotide sequence: TGTGCCAGTAGTATACTTGAGGAGACCTCCGCAGGGGAGCTGTTTCTT. Its protein is CASSILEETSAGELFL. The V call is TRBV19, the J call TRBJ2-2; the D is unclear. The germline V and J ends were trimmed by 2 bases and 8 bases, with 18 bases remaining between them. The CDR3 has 16 residues. In germline, CDR1 is LNHDA, CDR2 SQIVND (reference sequence).

This clonotype was recorded many times. The chain recombines TRBV7-9 with TRBJ1-2; 9 bases align to TRBD1. The CDR3 is made up of 19 amino acids. V lost 5 bases to trimming and J lost 5 bases; unmatched junction nucleotides: 21. Germline CDR1 is SEHNR and CDR2 is FQNEAQ (reference sequence). Here the CDR3 DNA reads TGTGCCAGCAGCCCGATTCTGGGGGGACAGGGATCGCAGAAATATGGCTACACCTTC. Its translation: CASSPILGGQGSQKYGYTF. The whole variable domain, filled in from reference TRBV7-9 and TRBJ1-2, reads DTGVSQNPRHKITKRGQNVTFRCDPISEHNRLYWYRQTLGQGPEFLTYFQNEAQLEKSRLLSDRFSAERPKGSFSTLEIQRTEQGDSAMYLCASSPILGGQGSQKYGYTFGSGTRLTVV.

In its sample, this clonotype was seen once. Since a much larger clone is just one base distant, this may be a read error. The rearrangement joins TRBV12-3 or TRBV12-4 to TRBJ2-5; D is possibly TRBD2 (5 bases). The CDR3 covers 14 residues. The V gene lost 2 bases and the J gene lost 5 bases, with 12 bases spanning the gap. The CDR3 loop reads CASSLNRGSETQYF. DNA for the CDR3: TGTGCCAGCAGTTTAAACCGGGGAAGTGAGACCCAGTACTTC.

This clonotype is medium-sized in the sample. The chain employs TRBV7-9 and TRBJ2-1; TRBD2 aligns across 8 bases. The trim removed 4 bases at V and 0 bases at J, leaving 5 bases unmatched. The CDR3 covers 16 residues. Germline CDR1 reads SEHNR; CDR2 reads FQNEAQ (reference sequence). CDR3 protein: CASSSIAGSSYNEQFF. The CDR3, as DNA: TGTGCCAGCAGCTCAATAGCGGGGAGCTCCTACAATGAGCAGTTCTTC.

This clonotype has at least ten counts. The chain couples TRBV7-3 to TRBJ2-7; 7 bases line up with TRBD1. Germline values: CDR1 SGHTA, CDR2 FQGTGA. The CDR3 has 15 amino acids. V gave up 2 bases and J gave up 2 bases; unmatched junction bases: 6. The CDR3 region is CASSLYPGTAYEQYF. DNA of the CDR3: TGTGCCAGCAGCTTATACCCCGGGACAGCCTACGAGCAGTACTTC.

This clonotype was recorded many times. V and J are TRBV7-8 and TRBJ2-5, with 12 nucleotides matching TRBD2. J gave up 4 bases and V 4 bases, and 7 bases lay outside the gene matches. The CDR3 has 16 amino acids. CDR1 is SGHVS, CDR2 FQNEAQ, per germline. The CDR3 sequence: CASSSSSGRVGETQYF. CDR3 nucleotides: TGTGCCAGCAGCTCCTCTAGCGGGAGGGTGGGAGAGACCCAGTACTTC. Using reference TRBV7-8 and TRBJ2-5 for the parts outside the CDR3, the full variable domain is GAGVSQSPRYKVAKRGQDVALRCDPISGHVSLFWYQQALGQGPEFLTYFQNEAQLDKSGLPSDRFFAERPEGSVSTLKIQRTQQEDSAVYLCASSSSSGRVGETQYFGPGTRLLVL.

This clonotype was detected only a few times. The chain combines TRBV4-1 with TRBJ2-3; 12 bases line up with TRBD2. The CDR3 contains 21 residues. The V gene end was trimmed by 3 bases and the J gene end by 1 base; junction bases not matched to a gene: 17. Germline loops: CDR1 MGHRA, CDR2 YSYEKL. The CDR3 sequence is CASSHPRLAGASPHGTDTQYF. CDR3 nucleotide sequence: TGCGCCAGCAGCCACCCCCGACTAGCGGGGGCCTCACCCCATGGCACAGATACGCAGTATTTT.